The 23 T cell receptor beta chains listed next were all sequenced from one sample in a study of shared clonotypes between healthy human individuals. Only in-frame clones appear in the TCRdb table, and some are missing; sequencing was by immunoSEQ multiplex PCR. The sample lists some 980,000 clones, about three quarters seen once, with 1.5% in the top ten. The specimen was memory CD4+ T cells sorted from blood. Subset meaning: CD45RA-negative fraction. Receptors were obtained from a man younger than 30 in good health.

This clone was found a few times. The CDR3 protein is CASSVAGGGAKNIQYF. The CDR3 bases are TGTGCCAGCAGCGTAGCGGGCGGGGGAGCCAAAAACATTCAGTACTTC. V is TRBV9 and J is TRBJ2-4; TRBD2 matches 7 bases. This CDR3 region has 16 residues. Trimming took 0 bases from V and 0 from J; bases not matched to a gene: 3. CDR1 and CDR2 (germline): SGDLS, YYNGEE.

The chain has TRBV4-1 and TRBJ2-7, with D perhaps TRBD1 (6 bases). The CDR3 loop spans 14 amino acids. V lost 3 bases to trimming and J lost 7 bases, with 16 bases between them. CDR1 is MGHRA and CDR2 is YSYEKL in the germline V gene. The CDR3: CASSHPGRGWEQYF. The CDR3 DNA reads as TGCGCCAGCAGCCATCCCGGCAGGGGCTGGGAGCAGTACTTC.

There are a few counts of this clone. The chain carries TRBV28 and TRBJ1-4, with D possibly matching TRBD1 (5 bases). Trimming took 6 bases from V and 3 from J, leaving 11 bases between them. Germline CDR1 reads MDHEN; CDR2 reads SYDVKM. The CDR3 runs to 14 residues. The CDR3 is CASSTTEPNEKLFF. The CDR3 nucleotides are TGTGCCAGCAGCACGACAGAGCCTAATGAAAAACTGTTTTTT.

The chain carries TRBV5-1 and TRBJ1-2, with 7 bases lining up with TRBD1. The V segment lost 7 bases and the J segment 7 bases; nucleotides outside the gene matches: 13. This CDR3 has 14 residues. Per the germline V gene, CDR1 is SGHRS and CDR2 is YFSETQ. The CDR3 DNA is TGCGCCAGCGCCCAGGGCAGGGGGGATCTTGGCTACACCTTC. Protein: CASAQGRGDLGYTF.

This clone was seen only once. The rearrangement links TRBV6-5 to TRBJ2-7; D is ambiguous. The V gene lost 5 bases and the J gene lost 4 bases, with 12 bases spanning the gap. The germline gives CDR1 MNHEY, CDR2 SVGAGI. This CDR3 comprises 13 residues. DNA of the CDR3: TGTGCCAGCAGTAGGGCGTCCCAATACGAGCAGTACTTC. Its protein is CASSRASQYEQYF.

The genes are TRBV19 and TRBJ2-1, with 7 bases fitting TRBD2. Germline V gene data show CDR1 as LNHDA and CDR2 as SQIVND (reference sequence). V shed 5 bases and J 0 bases; nucleotides not matched to a gene: 4. CDR3 length: 15 amino acids. CDR3 amino acids: CASSASGYSYNEQFF. The CDR3 DNA reads TGTGCCAGTAGTGCTAGCGGATACTCCTACAATGAGCAGTTCTTC. The whole variable domain, filled in from reference TRBV19 and TRBJ2-1, reads DGGITQSPKYLFRKEGQNVTLSCEQNLNHDAMYWYRQDPGQGLRLIYYSQIVNDFQKGDIAEGYSVSREKKESFPLTVTSAQKNPTAFYLCASSASGYSYNEQFFGPGTRLTVL.

The CDR3 DNA reads as TGTGCCTGGAACACAGCTAACTATGGCTACACCTTC. This gives the protein CAWNTANYGYTF. This chain connects TRBV30 to TRBJ1-2, with unresolved D. Deletions cut 4 bases from V and 0 bases from J, with 6 bases between. The CDR3 runs to 12 residues. Germline V gives CDR1 GTSNPN, CDR2 SVGIG (reference sequence).

This chain joins TRBV2 and TRBJ1-2; tentatively, D is TRBD1 (6 bases). V lost 6 bases and J 4 bases, leaving 12 bases between the germline ends. The germline gives CDR1 SNHLY, CDR2 FYNNEI. This CDR3 contains 13 residues. DNA of the CDR3: TGTGCCAGCAGGTACACAGGGCCCTATGGCTACACCTTC. Encoded protein: CASRYTGPYGYTF.

The DNA for the CDR3 is TGTGCCAGCAGCTTGGGGACAGGGGGGTTCTCGTCGACAGATACGCAGTATTTT. This encodes CASSLGTGGFSSTDTQYF. This sequence joins TRBV5-4 and TRBJ2-3; the match to TRBD1 covers 10 bases. The CDR3 consists of 18 residues. Germline values: CDR1 SGHNT, CDR2 YYREEE (reference sequence). V lost 0 bases to trimming and J lost 3 bases; unmatched junction nucleotides: 10.

This chain links TRBV5-4 with TRBJ2-1, with TRBD1 matching over 9 bases. The CDR3 covers 14 residues. Germline CDR1 reads SGHNT; CDR2 reads YYREEE (reference sequence). After removal of 4 bases from V and 9 bases from J, the junction contained 8 bases not matched to a gene. In nucleotides, the CDR3 is TGTGCCAGCAGCCCCGACAGGGGGAGAAGTGAGCAGTTCTTC. Translating gives CASSPDRGRSEQFF.

This clone appeared once. The gene calls are TRBV7-9 and TRBJ2-5, with no clear D. The CDR3 spans 16 residues. Germline assignment: CDR1 SEHNR and CDR2 FQNEAQ (reference sequence). Trimming pared 2 bases from V and 2 bases from J, leaving 15 bases between. The CDR3 reads CASSLTRGVGQETQYF. CDR3 nucleotides: TGTGCCAGCAGCTTAACTCGAGGTGTAGGGCAAGAGACCCAGTACTTC.

The V gene is TRBV21-1, the J gene TRBJ1-1; TRBD1, the table's D call, was not compared with the DNA. TRBV21-1 is a pseudogene segment. The CDR3 contains 14 residues. This chain's CDR3 is CASSSGQVIAEAFF. The CDR3 DNA reads as TGTGCCAGCAGCTCCGGACAGGTAATAGCTGAAGCTTTCTTT.

This CDR3 is CASSLIWQSQETQYF. In DNA form, the CDR3 reads TGTGCCAGCAGCTTAATATGGCAGAGCCAAGAGACCCAGTACTTC. The chain employs TRBV7-9 and TRBJ2-5; no reliable D call. With 2 bases removed from V and 1 base from J, the gap between germline ends came to 11 bases. This CDR3 comprises 15 residues. Germline V gene data show CDR1 as SEHNR and CDR2 as FQNEAQ (reference sequence).

The V and J genes are TRBV9 and TRBJ2-2, with 10 positions matching TRBD2. The CDR3 is 15 residues long. CDR1 and CDR2 (germline): SGDLS, YYNGEE. Trimming removed 4 bases from V and 7 bases from J; junction bases left unmatched: 7. The CDR3 here is CASSRAGGLFGELFF. The CDR3 coding sequence is TGTGCCAGCAGCAGAGCGGGAGGGCTTTTCGGGGAGCTGTTTTTT.

The chain recombines TRBV29-1 with TRBJ2-1; D unresolved. CDR1 and CDR2 from the germline V gene are SQVTM and ANQGSEA. The CDR3 covers 14 residues. Trimming took 4 bases from V and 0 from J, leaving 10 bases between them. The CDR3 bases are TGCAGCGTTGGTCCCCAGAGCTCCTACAATGAGCAGTTCTTC. Translated, it gives CSVGPQSSYNEQFF.

About this clone: Other nucleotide sequences in the sample specify the same CDR3. V gene TRBV11-2 combines with J gene TRBJ2-7; 11 positions agree with TRBD2. The CDR3 is 15 residues long. Germline V gene sequence: CDR1 SGHAT, CDR2 FQNNGV. J was trimmed by 4 bases and V by 1 base; bases with no gene match: 3. The CDR3 spells CASSLGTSGSYEQYF. DNA for the CDR3: TGTGCCAGCAGCTTAGGAACTAGCGGGAGTTACGAGCAGTACTTC.

This sequence joins TRBV7-2 and TRBJ1-6, with 7 bases aligning to TRBD1. The CDR3 has 17 residues. CDR1 is SGHTA and CDR2 is FQGNSA in the germline V gene. V lost 2 bases and J lost 5; bases outside the gene matches: 9. This chain's CDR3 is CASSLRDSETDNSPLHF. The CDR3 DNA follows: TGTGCCAGCAGCTTAAGGGACAGTGAGACGGATAATTCACCCCTCCACTTT.

The CDR3 DNA sequence: TGTGCCAGCTCACCGACAGTAACGAACACCGGGGAGCTGTTTTTT. The encoded protein is CASSPTVTNTGELFF. The rearrangement uses TRBV18 and TRBJ2-2; D possibly corresponds to TRBD1 (5 bases). V shed 3 bases and J shed 0 bases, with 8 bases lying between them. Germline loops: CDR1 KGHSH, CDR2 LQKENI. The length of the CDR3 is 15 residues.

This clone was found a few times. This sequence joins TRBV5-1 and TRBJ2-1, with 12 bases fitting TRBD2. J lost 5 bases, V lost 5 bases, and 8 bases had no gene match. CDR3 length: 16 amino acids. Germline V gene lookup returns CDR1 SGHRS and CDR2 YFSETQ. The CDR3, as DNA: TGCGCCAGCAGGTCCGGGACTAGCGGGCGAGACAATGAGCAGTTCTTC. Encoded protein: CASRSGTSGRDNEQFF.

The chain carries TRBV4-2 and TRBJ2-7, with 8 bases identical to TRBD2. Germline CDR1 is LGHNA and CDR2 is YNFKEQ. The CDR3 runs to 14 residues. V lost 0 bases, J lost 5 bases, and 3 bases stayed unmatched. The CDR3 spells CASSQDSGADEQYF. As DNA, the CDR3 is TGTGCCAGCAGCCAAGATAGCGGGGCTGACGAGCAGTACTTC.

This clone was counted a few times. This chain links TRBV4-1 with TRBJ2-5; TRBD2 agrees at 7 bases. CDR1 and CDR2 (germline): MGHRA, YSYEKL. The CDR3 runs to 16 residues. The V segment lost 6 bases and the J segment 2 bases; nucleotides outside the gene matches: 12. The CDR3 DNA reads as TGCGCCAGCAGGCGCATACTAGCGACAACGCAAGAGACCCAGTACTTC. Its protein is CASRRILATTQETQYF.

The V and J genes are TRBV18 and TRBJ1-4, with D possibly being TRBD1 (5 bases). The CDR3 has 15 residues. The V and J ends lost 3 bases and 1 base respectively, with 9 bases between them. Germline V gives CDR1 KGHSH, CDR2 LQKENI. The CDR3 DNA reads TGTGCCAGCTCACCGAACGGGGGAACTAATGAAAAACTGTTTTTT. Protein sequence: CASSPNGGTNEKLFF. Together with reference TRBV18 and TRBJ1-4, the CDR3 gives the full variable domain: NAGVMQNPRHLVRRRGQEARLRCSPMKGHSHVYWYRQLPEEGLKFMVYLQKENIIDESGMPKERFSAEFPKEGPSILRIQQVVRGDSAAYFCASSPNGGTNEKLFFGSGTQLSVL.

This chain connects TRBV5-5 to TRBJ2-1; weak D call: TRBD1 (5 bases). The CDR3 sequence is 15 residues long. The germline V and J ends were trimmed by 5 bases and 6 bases, with 18 bases remaining between them. Germline CDR1 reads SGHKS; CDR2 reads YYEKEE (reference sequence). CDR3 DNA: TGTGCCAGCAGTTCGGCAGGGAACTACCTCAATGAGCAGTTCTTC. The encoded protein is CASSSAGNYLNEQFF. Variable domain in full (rest from reference TRBV5-5 and TRBJ2-1): DAGVTQSPTHLIKTRGQQVTLRCSPISGHKSVSWYQQVLGQGPQFIFQYYEKEERGRGNFPDRFSARQFPNYSSELNVNALLLGDSALYLCASSSAGNYLNEQFFGPGTRLTVL.